What follows are 25 T cell receptor beta chains derived from one specimen sequenced in a study of regulatory T cells in long-lasting Graves disease. iRepertoire HTBI primers and Arm-PCR of CDR3 regions built TCR beta libraries. MiXCR was run by TCRdb on the multiplex PCR reads, yielding one entry per CDR3 protein. Of roughly 300,000 distinct CDR3 sequences in the sample, less than 20% are singletons; the top ten hold just under 30%. Time point defined: persistent/refractory GD, antithyroid drugs over 5 years with positive TRAb. Scientists built the TCR library using RNA that was extracted from PBMCs. Material: peripheral blood mononuclear cells (PBMCs), obtained when the disease was refractory, from a patient treated with antithyroid drugs. The receptor set was obtained from a female donor with Graves disease.

J is TRBJ2-7 and V is TRBV4-1; D call uncertain. Trimming removed 0 bases from V and 7 bases from J, with 22 bases in between. Germline V gives CDR1 MGHRA, CDR2 YSYEKL. This CDR3 is built from 17 residues. The CDR3 is CASSQDSFVEYGGEQYF. DNA for the CDR3: TGCGCCAGCAGCCAAGATTCATTCGTGGAATACGGTGGGGAGCAGTACTTC.

Only a few counts were recorded for this clonotype. The gene calls are TRBV19 and TRBJ1-2; 12 bases map to TRBD1. The CDR3 covers 16 residues. V shed 4 bases, J shed 2 bases, and the junction held 5 bases outside the gene matches. Germline V gene sequence: CDR1 LNHDA, CDR2 SQIVND (reference sequence). CDR3 protein: CASSTGTGGVNYGYTF. CDR3 DNA sequence: TGTGCCAGTAGTACAGGGACAGGGGGCGTGAACTATGGCTACACCTTC.

The genes are TRBV6-1 and TRBJ2-7; 7 bases line up with TRBD2. The germline V gene encodes CDR1 MNHNS and CDR2 SASEGT. The length of the CDR3 is 14 residues. Unmatched junction bases numbered 8, after V lost 2 bases and J lost 7 bases. Written as DNA, the CDR3 is TGTGCCAGCAGTGAATTTGCGGGAGAGAGGGAGCAGTACTTC. Its translation is CASSEFAGEREQYF.

CDR3 DNA: TGTGCCAGCAGCACAGGGACAGTTGGTGACCAGCCCCAGCATTTT. Its translation is CASSTGTVGDQPQHF. V usage is TRBV7-9 and J usage is TRBJ1-5; 7 bases map to TRBD1. The V gene end was trimmed by 5 bases and the J gene end by 7 bases; junction bases not matched to a gene: 11. The CDR3 contains 15 residues. CDR1 and CDR2 from the germline V gene are SEHNR and FQNEAQ (reference sequence).

This clonotype was seen more than once but under ten times. The chain recombines TRBV18 with TRBJ2-5, with 7 bases aligning to TRBD1. This CDR3 is built from 15 residues. V shed 2 bases and J 4 bases; nucleotides not matched to a gene: 7. CDR1 is KGHSH and CDR2 is LQKENI in the germline V gene. CDR3 coding DNA: TGTGCCAGCTCACCAAACACAGGGGTAGGAGAGACCCAGTACTTC. Amino acid sequence: CASSPNTGVGETQYF.

There are a few counts of this clonotype. The CDR3 DNA reads as TGTGCCAGTAGTAGCCCCCCAGGACAGGGACCTAATCAGCCCCAGCATTTT. This encodes CASSSPPGQGPNQPQHF. The chain is built from TRBV19 and TRBJ1-5, with 8 bases lining up with TRBD1. The junction had 12 bases not matched to a gene; V was cut back by 4 bases and J by 4 bases. The CDR3 runs to 17 residues. CDR1 is LNHDA, CDR2 SQIVND, per germline (reference sequence).

This clonotype was seen more than once but under ten times. The CDR3 sequence: CASSLWIQGGEKLFF. The DNA of the CDR3 is TGTGCCAGCAGCTTATGGATACAGGGGGGTGAAAAACTGTTTTTT. V and J are TRBV5-6 and TRBJ1-4; TRBD1 aligns across 8 bases. V lost 2 bases, J lost 7 bases, and 7 bases stayed unmatched. Looked up from germline, CDR1 is SGHDT and CDR2 is YYEEEE. CDR3 length equals 15 residues.

In its sample, this clonotype was seen many times. The chain employs TRBV28 and TRBJ1-2; D may be TRBD1 (5 bases). Trimming pared 7 bases from V and 4 bases from J, leaving 22 bases between. CDR1 and CDR2 from the germline V gene are MDHEN and SYDVKM. This CDR3 region has 16 residues. The CDR3 sequence is CASTGEGLIEIYGYTF. CDR3 DNA: TGTGCCAGCACCGGGGAGGGGTTAATTGAAATCTATGGCTACACCTTC.

This clonotype was recorded once. The rearrangement joins TRBV20-1 to TRBJ1-6, with 9 nucleotides matching TRBD1. The V gene end was trimmed by 0 bases and the J gene end by 6 bases; junction bases not matched to a gene: 3. CDR3 length equals 15 residues. Germline V gene data show CDR1 as DFQATT and CDR2 as SNEGSKA (reference sequence). CDR3 DNA: TGCAGTGCTAGAGAGACAGGGGGTCGTAATTCACCCCTCCACTTT. Its translation is CSARETGGRNSPLHF.

V gene TRBV9 combines with J gene TRBJ1-3; a possible D gene is TRBD1 (5 bases). Trimming removed 5 bases at V and 3 bases at J, with 27 bases between. The CDR3 has 19 amino acids. CDR1 and CDR2 (germline): SGDLS, YYNGEE. CDR3 region: CASSMGPGSSQHGGNTIYF. Here the CDR3 DNA reads TGTGCCAGCAGTATGGGGCCAGGCAGTTCCCAACACGGTGGAAACACCATATATTTT.

This clonotype was detected only a few times. The chain uses TRBV19 and TRBJ2-1; the D call may be TRBD1 or TRBD2 (5 bases each). Deletions cut 5 bases from V and 4 bases from J, with 12 bases between. The length of the CDR3 is 14 residues. Germline V gene sequence: CDR1 LNHDA, CDR2 SQIVND (reference sequence). The CDR3 DNA follows: TGTGCCAGTAGTGAGGGGTCCGTTTACAATGAGCAGTTCTTC. Residues: CASSEGSVYNEQFF.

This clonotype was detected once. The chain couples TRBV15 to TRBJ1-5, with D perhaps TRBD1 (5 bases). Trimming pared 5 bases from V and 1 base from J, leaving 15 bases between. The CDR3 loop spans 16 amino acids. The germline CDR1 and CDR2 sequences are LNHNV and YYDKDF (reference sequence). The CDR3 loop reads CATSLHVGGSNQPQHF. In DNA, the CDR3 is TGTGCCACCAGCCTACATGTGGGGGGAAGCAATCAGCCCCAGCATTTT.

This clonotype has more than one count but fewer than ten. The genes are TRBV4-1 and TRBJ2-2; 8 bases fit TRBD1. After removal of 1 base from V and 7 bases from J, the junction contained 5 bases not matched to a gene. The CDR3 contains 15 residues. The germline V gene encodes CDR1 MGHRA and CDR2 YSYEKL. The CDR3 loop is CASSQGRTGNGELFF. As DNA, the CDR3 is TGCGCCAGCAGCCAAGGTCGGACAGGGAACGGGGAGCTGTTTTTT.

This clonotype was detected ten times or more. CDR3 amino acids: CASSWWTAQETQYF. The DNA of the CDR3 is TGTGCCAGCAGCTGGTGGACAGCCCAAGAGACCCAGTACTTC. J is TRBJ2-5 and V is TRBV7-8, with D possibly TRBD1 on 6 matching bases. Germline loops: CDR1 SGHVS, CDR2 FQNEAQ. Trimming left V 4 bases short and J 1 base short, with 10 bases between. CDR3 length: 14 amino acids.

In its sample, this clonotype was seen a few times. The CDR3 spells CASSSNPGDYTGELFF. DNA for the CDR3: TGCGCCAGCAGCTCAAACCCCGGGGACTACACCGGGGAGCTGTTTTTT. The chain links TRBV5-1 to TRBJ2-2; TRBD2 is a possible D gene (6 bases). The V gene's germline CDR1 is SGHRS and CDR2 YFSETQ. The CDR3 is 16 amino acids. Trimming removed 3 bases at V and 3 bases at J, with 15 bases between. The full variable domain, rest sourced from reference TRBV5-1 and TRBJ2-2, is KAGVTQTPRYLIKTRGQQVTLSCSPISGHRSVSWYQQTPGQGLQFLFEYFSETQRNKGNFPGRFSGRQFSNSRSEMNVSTLELGDSALYLCASSSNPGDYTGELFFGEGSRLTVL.

In this sample, this clonotype turned up a few times. This chain joins TRBV7-8 and TRBJ1-2; 7 bases are shared with TRBD1. In germline, CDR1 is SGHVS, CDR2 FQNEAQ. This CDR3 is built from 16 residues. The trim removed 3 bases at V and 2 bases at J, leaving 9 bases unmatched. Written as DNA, the CDR3 is TGTGCCAGCAGCTTGACGCGCCGGGACAGAAACTATGGCTACACCTTC. Amino acid sequence: CASSLTRRDRNYGYTF.

This clonotype has only a few counts. This chain joins TRBV20-1 and TRBJ2-7; D is possibly TRBD2 (5 bases). The germline V gene has CDR1 DFQATT and CDR2 SNEGSKA (reference sequence). Trimming left V 6 bases short and J 0 bases short, with 12 bases between. The CDR3 length is 13 residues. The chain's CDR3 is CSAWTASSYEQYF. Written as DNA, the CDR3 is TGCAGTGCCTGGACTGCGAGCTCCTACGAGCAGTACTTC.

This clonotype has a count of ten or more. The rearrangement uses TRBV7-2 and TRBJ1-5; TRBD1 might be the D (5 bases). Trimming cost V 5 bases and J 0 bases, with 11 bases left between them. Germline V gene lookup returns CDR1 SGHTA and CDR2 FQGNSA. The CDR3 spans 15 residues. CDR3 in amino acids: CASSTTVYSNQPQHF. The DNA for the CDR3 is TGTGCCAGCAGCACGACAGTCTATAGCAATCAGCCCCAGCATTTT.

The chain combines TRBV7-2 with TRBJ2-1; 12 bases are shared with TRBD2. This CDR3 spans 16 amino acids. The V segment lost 1 base and the J segment 5 bases; nucleotides outside the gene matches: 3. Germline V gives CDR1 SGHTA, CDR2 FQGNSA. The CDR3 spells CASSLGGLAGHNEQFF. The CDR3 nucleotides read TGTGCCAGCAGCTTAGGGGGACTAGCGGGCCACAATGAGCAGTTCTTC.

This chain links TRBV2 with TRBJ2-1, with TRBD2 matching over 15 bases. The CDR3 runs to 17 residues. With 6 bases clipped from V and 7 bases from J, the junction kept 10 bases outside the gene matches. Per germline, CDR1 SNHLY and CDR2 FYNNEI. The CDR3 nucleotides are TGTGCCAGCAGCGTAGCCCCGGGACTAGCGGGAGGAAATGAGCAGTTCTTC. Protein sequence: CASSVAPGLAGGNEQFF.

Only a few counts were recorded for this clonotype. The rearrangement links TRBV6-1 to TRBJ2-1; 15 bases align to TRBD2. The germline V gene encodes CDR1 MNHNS and CDR2 SASEGT. The CDR3 runs to 18 residues. With V trimmed by 5 bases and J by 5 bases, 10 bases remained unmatched. The CDR3 DNA reads as TGTGCCAGCAGTCAAGGACTAGCGGGAGGGCCAGGGCACAATGAGCAGTTCTTC. It is translated as CASSQGLAGGPGHNEQFF.

This clonotype was observed a handful of times. The chain recombines TRBV18 with TRBJ2-7; a weak D match, TRBD2 (5 bases). CDR1 is KGHSH and CDR2 is LQKENI in the germline V gene. V lost 3 bases, J lost 5 bases, and 17 bases lay in between. CDR3 length: 15 amino acids. The CDR3 loop is CASSPLRSGPNEQYF. The DNA of the CDR3 is TGTGCCAGCTCACCTTTACGGAGCGGTCCCAACGAGCAGTACTTC.

The table lists this clonotype with many counts. The CDR3 DNA is TGTGCCAGCAGTGACAGGGTTGCCAAAAACATTCAGTACTTC. It is translated as CASSDRVAKNIQYF. The chain is built from TRBV2 and TRBJ2-4; tentative D call: TRBD1 (5 bases). V lost 3 bases, J lost 1 base, and 7 bases lay in between. The germline CDR1 and CDR2 sequences are SNHLY and FYNNEI. This CDR3 has 14 amino acids. Full variable domain (missing parts from reference TRBV2 and TRBJ2-4): EPEVTQTPSHQVTQMGQEVILRCVPISNHLYFYWYRQILGQKVEFLVSFYNNEISEKSEIFDDQFSVERPDGSNFTLKIRSTKLEDSAMYFCASSDRVAKNIQYFGAGTRLSVL.

This clonotype appeared many times. The CDR3 DNA reads TGTGCCAGCAGCCGCTGGGAACAAGAGACCCAGTACTTC. Encoded protein: CASSRWEQETQYF. This chain joins TRBV11-2 and TRBJ2-5, with D uncertain. In germline, CDR1 is SGHAT, CDR2 FQNNGV. V lost 5 bases, J lost 2 bases, and 9 bases lay in between. This CDR3 contains 13 residues.

The rearrangement joins TRBV19 to TRBJ1-3; weak D call: TRBD1 (5 bases). This CDR3 spans 13 amino acids. CDR1 is LNHDA, CDR2 SQIVND, per germline (reference sequence). V lost 8 bases, J lost 4 bases, and 12 bases lay in between. The CDR3 here is CASVRTKGNTIYF. The DNA for the CDR3 is TGTGCCAGTGTCCGGACAAAGGGAAACACCATATATTTT.